The 5 T cell receptor beta chains below were found in one sample sequenced in a study of T cells in tumors after PD-1 blockade. Assay: immunoSEQ multiplex PCR; the TCRdb copy retains only in-frame clones and omits some. Of about 47,000 clones in the sample, more than 70% were seen once. The sequences come from PBMCs, collected before anti-PD-1 treatment. The receptors originated from a human donor with basal cell carcinoma.

This sequence joins TRBV28 and TRBJ2-1; weak D call: TRBD2 (6 bases). The CDR3 length is 12 residues. V was pared by 2 bases and J by 8 bases, with 7 bases between. Germline lookup yields CDR1 MDHEN and CDR2 SYDVKM. This CDR3 reads CASSLGEDEQFF. CDR3 in DNA: TGTGCCAGCAGTTTAGGGGAGGATGAGCAGTTCTTC.

The rearrangement joins TRBV5-6 to TRBJ1-6, with 9 bases matching TRBD1. Trimming removed 4 bases from V and 7 bases from J; junction bases left unmatched: 3. CDR3 length equals 14 residues. Germline V gene data show CDR1 as SGHDT and CDR2 as YYEEEE. The CDR3 nucleotides read TGTGCCAGCAGCCACAGGGGGCACAATTCACCCCTCCACTTT. Translated: CASSHRGHNSPLHF.

This clone was seen repeatedly, ten times or more. The chain uses TRBV9 and TRBJ1-5, with a tentative D call TRBD1 (6 bases). Deletions cut 0 bases from V and 9 bases from J, with 7 bases between. Germline CDR1 reads SGDLS; CDR2 reads YYNGEE. The length of the CDR3 is 12 residues. The CDR3 DNA is TGTGCCAGCAGCGTAGAAGGGGGGCCCCAGCATTTT. It encodes CASSVEGGPQHF.

The V call is TRBV5-1, the J call TRBJ1-1; TRBD1 matches 9 bases. V trimming: 4 bases; J trimming: 4 bases; junction bases outside the gene matches: 8. The CDR3 totals 15 residues. Germline CDR1 SGHRS, CDR2 YFSETQ. CDR3 protein: CASSPGTGRGTEAFF. The DNA of the CDR3 is TGCGCCAGCAGCCCCGGGACAGGGAGGGGCACTGAAGCTTTCTTT.

A few counts support this clone. This chain uses TRBV30 with TRBJ1-6; TRBD1 is a possible D gene (6 bases). Per germline, CDR1 GTSNPN and CDR2 SVGIG (reference sequence). CDR3 size: 12 residues. V lost 2 bases and J lost 10, with 9 bases in between. The CDR3 bases are TGTGCCTGGAGTTTGAGGGGGTCACCCCTCCACTTT. Its protein product is CAWSLRGSPLHF.